The present entry profiles one T cell receptor beta chain with its context. This CDR3 is also generated by other DNA sequences in the sample. The data stem from a study of blood T cell repertoires in COVID-19. Overall study: Some COVID-19 samples were acute and others convalescent; all came from the United States, Italy and Spain. Sample material is recorded as cDNA or gDNA derived from T cells, B-cell-depleted T cells, or PBMCs.

How the authors handled the data: Counts of nucleated cells, estimated from reference gene primer amplification, were obtained. The protocol was immunoSEQ multiplex PCR, while the TCRdb copy is restricted to in-frame clones and leaves out a portion. The V and J calls and the clone size are those of that table, but D and trimming were determined from the DNA. The sample holds tens of thousands of clones, 88% seen once. The CDR3 is made up of 12 amino acids. CDR1 and CDR2 from the germline V gene are SNHLY and FYNNEI. With 5 bases removed from V and 3 bases from J, the gap between germline ends came to 4 bases.

The chain carries TRBV2 and TRBJ2-2; D is undetermined. The source is a man aged 50-59 years with active COVID-19. Sequencing was performed on peripheral blood. The CDR3 loop reads CASSSDTGELFF. CDR3 coding DNA: TGTGCCAGCAGTTCAGACACCGGGGAGCTGTTTTTT.